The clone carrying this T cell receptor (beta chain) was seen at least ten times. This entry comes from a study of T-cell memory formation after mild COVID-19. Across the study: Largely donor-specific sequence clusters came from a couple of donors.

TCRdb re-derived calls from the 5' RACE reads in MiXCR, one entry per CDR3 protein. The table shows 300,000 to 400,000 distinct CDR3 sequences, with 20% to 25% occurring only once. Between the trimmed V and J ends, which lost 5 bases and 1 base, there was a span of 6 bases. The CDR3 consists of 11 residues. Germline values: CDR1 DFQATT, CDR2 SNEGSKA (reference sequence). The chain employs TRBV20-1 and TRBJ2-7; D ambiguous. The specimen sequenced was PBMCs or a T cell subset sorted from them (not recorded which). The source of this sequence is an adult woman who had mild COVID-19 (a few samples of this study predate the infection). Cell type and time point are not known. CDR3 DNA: TGCAGTGCTGAAAGATCCTACGAGCAGTACTTC. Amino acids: CSAERSYEQYF.